This passage covers 21 T cell receptor beta chains from one sample sequenced in a study of blood T cells in healthy people across ages. A sample-barcoded 5' primer and a J-beta primer mix were used in a second PCR of roughly 6 to 11 cycles. TCRdb itself ran the 5' RACE reads through MiXCR, one entry per CDR3 protein. The sample lists fewer than 900,000 distinct CDR3 sequences; about 42% were seen once. Material: blood. The receptors were sampled from a woman aged 55-69 years in good health.

This clonotype was detected only a few times. The gene calls are TRBV5-1 and TRBJ2-1; maybe TRBD1 (5 bases). Germline CDR1 and CDR2: SGHRS and YFSETQ. The CDR3 consists of 16 residues. V dropped 0 bases and J dropped 3 bases, with 13 bases sitting between them. The CDR3 spells CASSLGTGLFYNEQFF. CDR3 nucleotides: TGCGCCAGCAGCTTGGGAACAGGTTTGTTCTACAATGAGCAGTTCTTC. Full variable domain (remainder filled in from reference TRBV5-1 and TRBJ2-1): KAGVTQTPRYLIKTRGQQVTLSCSPISGHRSVSWYQQTPGQGLQFLFEYFSETQRNKGNFPGRFSGRQFSNSRSEMNVSTLELGDSALYLCASSLGTGLFYNEQFFGPGTRLTVL.

This clonotype was seen more than once but under ten times. V is TRBV3-1 and J is TRBJ2-3; D gene uncertain. The CDR3 length is 18 residues. The V gene lost 0 bases and the J gene lost 1 base, with 17 bases spanning the gap. Germline lookup yields CDR1 LGHDT and CDR2 YNNKEL (reference sequence). CDR3 in DNA: TGTGCCAGCAGCCAAGACCTCGGGCCTGCCTCGGGCACAGATACGCAGTATTTT. This sequence encodes CASSQDLGPASGTDTQYF.

The V gene is TRBV6-1, the J gene TRBJ1-2, with D hard to call. The germline V gene encodes CDR1 MNHNS and CDR2 SASEGT. The CDR3 is made up of 14 amino acids. Trimming removed 0 bases at V and 8 bases at J, with 13 bases between. This chain's CDR3 is CASSEAGPQAGYTF. For the CDR3, the DNA is TGTGCCAGCAGTGAAGCCGGGCCACAAGCCGGCTACACCTTC.

The chain has TRBV12-3 or TRBV12-4 and TRBJ1-5; D call uncertain. The CDR3 is made up of 16 amino acids. V was clipped by 5 bases and J by 0 bases, with 14 bases between them. The CDR3 bases are TGTGCCAGCAGTGCGGAGGGCACCTATAGCAATCAGCCCCAGCATTTT. It codes for CASSAEGTYSNQPQHF.

Of note for this clonotype: Since a much larger clone is just one base distant, this may be a read error. The chain couples TRBV29-1 to TRBJ2-5; tentative D call: TRBD2 (6 bases). The last part of the DNA fits TRBJ2-1 better; the J call may be wrong. CDR3 length equals 14 residues. Germline V gene data show CDR1 as SQVTM and CDR2 as ANQGSEA. CDR3 loop: CSALGGLLQETQFF. The CDR3 bases are TGCAGCGCCTTGGGGGGTTTACTACAAGAGACCCAGTTCTTC.

V is TRBV12-3 or TRBV12-4 and J is TRBJ1-5; 7 bases align to TRBD1. The CDR3 length is 16 residues. After removal of 6 bases from V and 3 bases from J, the junction contained 11 bases not matched to a gene. The CDR3 nucleotides are TGTGCCAGCAGACGGGCCGGGGACAGCCTCAATCAGCCCCAGCATTTT. It is translated as CASRRAGDSLNQPQHF.

This clonotype was picked up many times. The genes are TRBV27 and TRBJ2-7; TRBD1 aligns across 8 bases. V shed 2 bases and J 7 bases; nucleotides not matched to a gene: 10. In germline, CDR1 is MNHEY, CDR2 SMNVEV (reference sequence). The CDR3 loop spans 15 amino acids. CDR3 in amino acids: CASSLEVQGAEEQYF. CDR3 in DNA: TGTGCCAGCAGTTTAGAAGTCCAGGGGGCGGAAGAGCAGTACTTC.

This clonotype was seen a few times. The V gene is TRBV2, the J gene TRBJ2-1; 7 positions agree with TRBD1. Germline lookup yields CDR1 SNHLY and CDR2 FYNNEI. With V trimmed by 10 bases and J by 1 base, 7 bases remained unmatched. This CDR3 has 14 amino acids. The CDR3 coding sequence is TGTGCCACTTTACAGGGGAATTCCTACAATGAGCAGTTCTTC. Translation: CATLQGNSYNEQFF.

The chain has TRBV30 and TRBJ2-2, with 8 bases identical to TRBD1. This CDR3 is built from 14 residues. J was trimmed by 5 bases and V by 3 bases; bases with no gene match: 5. CDR1 and CDR2 from the germline V gene are GTSNPN and SVGIG (reference sequence). CDR3 in amino acids: CAWRQTGVTGELFF. The DNA for the CDR3 is TGTGCCTGGAGGCAGACAGGGGTAACCGGGGAGCTGTTTTTT. The full variable domain, in which reference TRBV30 and TRBJ2-2 provide the parts outside the CDR3, is SQTIHQWPATLVQPVGSPLSLECTVEGTSNPNLYWYRQAAGRGLQLLFYSVGIGQISSEVPQNLSASRPQDRQFILSSKKLLLSDSGFYLCAWRQTGVTGELFFGEGSRLTVL.

The V gene is TRBV3-1, the J gene TRBJ2-5; 9 bases are shared with TRBD2. V lost 4 bases, J lost 5 bases, and 5 bases stayed unmatched. Per the germline V gene, CDR1 is LGHDT and CDR2 is YNNKEL (reference sequence). This CDR3 has 14 residues. The chain's CDR3 is CASSLSGSPETQYF. CDR3 DNA: TGTGCCAGCAGCCTTAGCGGGAGCCCGGAGACCCAGTACTTC.

V and J are TRBV29-1 and TRBJ2-7, with 10 bases matching TRBD2. CDR1 and CDR2 (germline): SQVTM, ANQGSEA. CDR3 size: 13 residues. Losses at the gene ends were 2 bases for V and 3 bases for J; bases not matched to a gene: 1. CDR3 coding DNA: TGCAGCGTTGAATCTAGCGGGGGCTACGAGCAGTACTTC. It codes for CSVESSGGYEQYF.

Regarding this clonotype: A much larger clonotype is one base distant, so this may be a read error. The genes are TRBV6-5 and TRBJ2-5; D is ambiguous. The DNA end favors TRBJ2-1, so the J call may be wrong. Germline CDR1 is MNHEY and CDR2 is SVGAGI. The CDR3 spans 13 residues. The CDR3 here is CASSYSAQETQFF. The CDR3 bases are TGTGCCAGCAGTTACTCAGCCCAAGAGACCCAGTTCTTC.

The chain has TRBV20-1 and TRBJ2-5, with TRBD2 matching over 11 bases. The CDR3 contains 16 residues. Per the germline V gene, CDR1 is DFQATT and CDR2 is SNEGSKA (reference sequence). V dropped 1 base and J dropped 11; count of bases not matched to a gene: 15. The CDR3 bases are TGCAGTGCTAGAGTAGCTAGCGGGGGGCCATACAATGAGCAGTACTTC. It is translated as CSARVASGGPYNEQYF.

J is TRBJ2-6 and V is TRBV2; D unclear. The V gene's germline CDR1 is SNHLY and CDR2 FYNNEI. V lost 6 bases to trimming and J lost 3 bases, with 9 bases between them. The CDR3 has 14 amino acids. DNA for the CDR3: TGTGCCAGCAGGACCATGAGTGGGGCCAACGTCCTGACTTTC. Translated, it gives CASRTMSGANVLTF.

This clonotype has just a few counts. This clone may be a read error of a much larger clone one base away. This sequence joins TRBV6-5 and TRBJ2-1; 8 bases map to TRBD1. The better agreement between TRBJ2-7 and the DNA end casts doubt on the J call. Germline CDR1 is MNHEY and CDR2 is SVGAGI. This CDR3 spans 13 amino acids. The CDR3 loop reads CASSCSGGDEQYF. Written as DNA, the CDR3 is TGTGCCAGCAGTTGCTCAGGGGGCGATGAGCAGTACTTC.

The chain links TRBV10-3 to TRBJ1-6; D remains ambiguous. Germline V lookup: CDR1 ENHRY, CDR2 SYGVKD. This CDR3 comprises 17 residues. The V and J ends lost 6 bases and 0 bases respectively, with 15 bases between them. The CDR3 DNA reads TGTGCCATCAGCGTCCAGGTGGAGAGCTCCTATAATTCACCCCTCCACTTT. It encodes CAISVQVESSYNSPLHF.

The genes are TRBV21-1 and TRBJ2-5; TRBD1 is taken as the D call from the table, unchecked against the DNA. The assigned J gene may be wrong: the sequence end matches TRBJ2-7 better. TRBV21-1 is a known pseudogene. CDR3 length: 16 residues. In DNA, the CDR3 is TGTGCCGGCAGCCCCTTGGGGGGGTCAGGGCAGAGCGAGCAGTACTTC. Protein product: CAGSPLGGSGQSEQYF.

A remark on this clonotype: A much larger clone differs from this one at a single base, so this may be a read error. The chain uses TRBV4-1 and TRBJ2-3, with no clear D. Germline lookup yields CDR1 MGHRA and CDR2 YSYEKL. The CDR3 sequence is 14 residues long. This chain's CDR3 is CASSQPRTADAQYF. The CDR3 DNA sequence: TGCGCCAGCAGCCAACCGAGGACGGCAGATGCGCAGTATTTT.

This chain uses TRBV7-2 with TRBJ2-5; 9 positions agree with TRBD2. This CDR3 spans 15 amino acids. Unmatched junction bases numbered 5, after V lost 1 base and J lost 5 bases. The V gene's germline CDR1 is SGHTA and CDR2 FQGNSA. This chain's CDR3 is CASSLVLAGRETQYF. CDR3 nucleotides: TGTGCCAGCAGCTTAGTGCTAGCGGGGAGGGAGACCCAGTACTTC.

The chain has TRBV6-5 and TRBJ2-7, with D possibly TRBD2 on 5 matching bases. The CDR3 runs to 13 residues. Trimming left V 5 bases short and J 4 bases short, with 12 bases between. The V gene's germline CDR1 is MNHEY and CDR2 SVGAGI. DNA of the CDR3: TGTGCCAGCAGTATGACTAAAGAATACGAGCAGTACTTC. Translation: CASSMTKEYEQYF.

This clonotype was seen only a few times. The rearrangement uses TRBV5-1 and TRBJ2-3, with 7 bases identical to TRBD1. Trimming cost V 1 base and J 3 bases; bases outside gene matches: 8. The CDR3 loop spans 16 amino acids. In germline, CDR1 is SGHRS, CDR2 YFSETQ. Written as DNA, the CDR3 is TGCGCCAGCAGCTTGTCTCTAGGGGGCTCTACAGATACGCAGTATTTT. This encodes CASSLSLGGSTDTQYF.